A single sample is the source of the 22 T cell receptor beta chains below, sequenced in a study of T cell repertoires in cytomegalovirus infection. TCRdb called the reads again in MiXCR, with one record for every CDR3 protein. Here the sample spans just over 300,000 distinct CDR3 sequences, about a sixth being singletons. Sequencing was carried out using PBMCs. The receptors were sampled from a human donor in good health (CMV status not recorded). Some clones in this sample may be carry-over from other donors' samples.

The chain uses TRBV2 and TRBJ2-7, with TRBD1 matching over 12 bases. The CDR3 has 16 residues. V gave up 4 bases and J gave up 4 bases; unmatched junction bases: 8. Germline values: CDR1 SNHLY, CDR2 FYNNEI. The CDR3 sequence is CASSASRDRGRYEQYF. DNA of the CDR3: TGTGCCAGCAGTGCGAGCCGGGACAGGGGGCGATACGAGCAGTACTTC.

The table lists this clonotype with a few counts. The J gene is TRBJ2-7, the V gene TRBV6-1, with D possibly called TRBD1 or TRBD2 (5 bases each). The CDR3 is 15 residues long. V lost 6 bases and J 5 bases, leaving 20 bases between the germline ends. Looked up from germline, CDR1 is MNHNS and CDR2 is SASEGT. CDR3 sequence: CASSYLGGRDNEQYF. CDR3 sequence (DNA): TGTGCCAGCAGCTATCTTGGAGGCAGGGATAACGAGCAGTACTTC.

A few counts support this clonotype. The rearrangement links TRBV7-9 to TRBJ2-3; D gene unclear. Looked up from germline, CDR1 is SEHNR and CDR2 is FQNEAQ (reference sequence). This CDR3 is 17 amino acids long. Trimming shortened V by 5 bases and J by 1 base, and 19 bases separated the two germline ends. CDR3 sequence: CASSPEKLLVGTDTQYF. DNA for the CDR3: TGTGCCAGCAGCCCGGAGAAGTTACTCGTAGGCACAGATACGCAGTATTTT. The full variable domain, rest sourced from reference TRBV7-9 and TRBJ2-3, is DTGVSQNPRHKITKRGQNVTFRCDPISEHNRLYWYRQTLGQGPEFLTYFQNEAQLEKSRLLSDRFSAERPKGSFSTLEIQRTEQGDSAMYLCASSPEKLLVGTDTQYFGPGTRLTVL.

The table lists this clonotype with a few counts. The V and J genes are TRBV7-6 and TRBJ1-2; D perhaps matches TRBD1 (5 bases). Trimming cost V 4 bases and J 6 bases, with 21 bases left between them. Germline CDR1 reads SGHVS; CDR2 reads FNYEAQ. CDR3 size: 16 residues. Here the CDR3 DNA reads TGTGCCAGCAGCTCACTTGCAGGGCGAGTAGGAGATGGCTACACCTTC. The encoded protein is CASSSLAGRVGDGYTF. The full variable domain, completed using reference TRBV7-6 and TRBJ1-2, is GAGVSQSPRYKVTKRGQDVALRCDPISGHVSLYWYRQALGQGPEFLTYFNYEAQQDKSGLPNDRFSAERPEGSISTLTIQRTEQRDSAMYRCASSSLAGRVGDGYTFGSGTRLTVV.

This clonotype was detected only a few times. This rearrangement joins TRBV7-2 to TRBJ1-6; the match to TRBD1 covers 7 bases. Germline loops: CDR1 SGHTA, CDR2 FQGNSA. The CDR3 is 15 amino acids. Trimming removed 6 bases from V and 5 bases from J; junction bases left unmatched: 7. This CDR3 reads CASRPGTVHNSPLHF. Written as DNA, the CDR3 is TGTGCCAGCAGACCTGGGACAGTTCATAATTCACCCCTCCACTTT.

This clonotype was counted ten times or more. The chain combines TRBV7-2 with TRBJ2-7, with TRBD2 identical over 12 bases. The CDR3 runs to 17 residues. The V segment lost 0 bases and the J segment 1 base; nucleotides outside the gene matches: 4. CDR1 is SGHTA, CDR2 FQGNSA, per germline. The CDR3 nucleotides are TGTGCCAGCAGCTTAGCAGCACTAGCGGGGGGTTCCTACGAGCAGTACTTC. Translating gives CASSLAALAGGSYEQYF.

This clonotype was observed a handful of times. The chain uses TRBV7-9 and TRBJ1-4; possibly TRBD1 for D (5 bases). Germline CDR1 is SEHNR and CDR2 is FQNEAQ (reference sequence). Trimming left V 5 bases short and J 7 bases short, with 14 bases between. This CDR3 spans 14 amino acids. The CDR3 DNA reads TGTGCCAGCAGCCCCCCCCTGGGGCCTGAAAAACTGTTTTTT. It codes for CASSPPLGPEKLFF.

This clonotype was detected only a few times. The chain employs TRBV20-1 and TRBJ1-1; no definite D call. The ends were cut back, 0 bases at V and 6 bases at J, with 8 bases in the middle. The CDR3 spans 12 residues. Germline V gives CDR1 DFQATT, CDR2 SNEGSKA (reference sequence). The CDR3, as DNA: TGCAGTGCTAGAGATGGAACTTCTGAAGCTTTCTTT. The encoded protein is CSARDGTSEAFF.

This clonotype was seen many times. The genes are TRBV9 and TRBJ2-1; D gene unclear. V lost 4 bases and J lost 8, with 10 bases in between. The CDR3 extends over 12 amino acids. Germline CDR1 and CDR2: SGDLS and YYNGEE. Written as DNA, the CDR3 is TGTGCCAGCAGCACTATAGGGTATGAGCAGTTCTTC. It codes for CASSTIGYEQFF.

This clonotype turned up a few times. This chain uses TRBV5-6 with TRBJ1-1; possibly TRBD1 for D (6 bases). Trimming removed 2 bases from V and 11 bases from J, with 19 bases in between. The CDR3 runs to 14 residues. Germline loops: CDR1 SGHDT, CDR2 YYEEEE. The CDR3 nucleotides read TGTGCCAGCAGCTTCAGGACAGCCCAAACGGCGGCTTTCTTT. Translation: CASSFRTAQTAAFF. Full variable domain (rest looked up from reference TRBV5-6 and TRBJ1-1): DAGVTQSPTHLIKTRGQQVTLRCSPKSGHDTVSWYQQALGQGPQFIFQYYEEEERQRGNFPDRFSGHQFPNYSSELNVNALLLGDSALYLCASSFRTAQTAAFFGQGTRLTVV.

The CDR3 bases are TGTGCCAGCAGTTTGGCTAGGAACACAGATACGCAGTATTTT. As protein: CASSLARNTDTQYF. This rearrangement joins TRBV7-8 to TRBJ2-3; D ambiguous. CDR1 is SGHVS, CDR2 FQNEAQ, per germline. CDR3 size: 14 residues. V gave up 6 bases and J gave up 2 bases, with 12 bases separating them. Looking up the rest from reference TRBV7-8 and TRBJ2-3 gives the full variable domain: GAGVSQSPRYKVAKRGQDVALRCDPISGHVSLFWYQQALGQGPEFLTYFQNEAQLDKSGLPSDRFFAERPEGSVSTLKIQRTQQEDSAVYLCASSLARNTDTQYFGPGTRLTVL.

A few counts support this clonotype. J is TRBJ2-3 and V is TRBV3-1, with D perhaps TRBD2 (7 bases). CDR1 and CDR2 (germline): LGHDT, YNNKEL (reference sequence). V was shortened by 1 base and J by 4 bases, with 12 bases between the two germline ends. This CDR3 comprises 15 residues. The CDR3 DNA reads as TGTGCCAGCAGCCAAGTGGGGGGGGCCGCAGATACGCAGTATTTT. Translating it yields CASSQVGGAADTQYF.

The sample holds many counts of this clonotype. The rearrangement joins TRBV19 to TRBJ1-6; 7 bases are a match to TRBD1. The CDR3 length is 15 residues. The V segment lost 8 bases and the J segment 7 bases; nucleotides outside the gene matches: 11. Germline CDR1 reads LNHDA; CDR2 reads SQIVND (reference sequence). The CDR3 nucleotides read TGTGCCAGTGCCCCCCGGGGAGGGGGCAATTCACCCCTCCACTTT. Translated, it gives CASAPRGGGNSPLHF.

The gene calls are TRBV5-1 and TRBJ2-7, with no clear D. From germline, CDR1 is SGHRS and CDR2 YFSETQ. The CDR3 loop spans 11 amino acids. Deletions cut 5 bases from V and 6 bases from J, with 9 bases between. Here the CDR3 reads CASSNPSEQYF. In nucleotides, the CDR3 is TGCGCCAGCAGTAACCCCAGCGAGCAGTACTTC.

The chain employs TRBV12-3 or TRBV12-4 and TRBJ1-5, with D perhaps matching TRBD1 (6 bases). V lost 6 bases to trimming and J lost 6 bases, with 21 bases between them. The CDR3 is 16 residues long. DNA for the CDR3: TGTGCCAGCAGGGCCCGGGACGGGGGCAACCTTCAGCCCCAGCATTTT. The encoded protein is CASRARDGGNLQPQHF.

This clonotype was counted many times. The chain recombines TRBV24-1 with TRBJ1-1; D gene ambiguous. From germline, CDR1 is KGHDR and CDR2 SFDVKD. V was clipped by 9 bases and J by 3 bases, with 13 bases between them. This CDR3 has 13 residues. The CDR3 DNA is TGTGCCACCGCGAACGGGCAGGACACTGAAGCTTTCTTT. Translation: CATANGQDTEAFF.

At least ten counts were recorded for this clonotype. The chain links TRBV7-8 to TRBJ2-7, with 11 nucleotides matching TRBD1. CDR1 and CDR2 (germline): SGHVS, FQNEAQ. V lost 2 bases, J lost 4 bases, and 4 bases stayed unmatched. The CDR3 runs 15 residues. In nucleotides, the CDR3 is TGTGCCAGCAGCTTACCTGGGACAGGGGGTTACGAGCAGTACTTC. Translation gives CASSLPGTGGYEQYF.

This clonotype has ten or more counts. V and J are TRBV15 and TRBJ1-2; the match to TRBD1 covers 8 bases. With 4 bases clipped from V and 8 bases from J, the junction kept 12 bases outside the gene matches. The germline gives CDR1 LNHNV, CDR2 YYDKDF (reference sequence). The CDR3 runs 15 residues. The chain's CDR3 is CATSTRQGLTGGYTF. CDR3 bases: TGTGCCACCAGCACGCGACAGGGGTTGACGGGAGGCTACACCTTC.

V and J are TRBV28 and TRBJ2-5; D uncertain. The CDR3 loop spans 15 amino acids. V lost 6 bases to trimming and J lost 2 bases, with 16 bases between them. The germline V gene encodes CDR1 MDHEN and CDR2 SYDVKM. The CDR3 here is CASSTPQVGQETQYF. The CDR3 DNA follows: TGTGCCAGCAGCACCCCGCAGGTCGGGCAAGAGACCCAGTACTTC.

V and J are TRBV5-1 and TRBJ1-6, with a possible D match to TRBD1 (5 bases). This CDR3 has 13 residues. Germline-derived CDR1 and CDR2 are SGHRS and YFSETQ. V dropped 4 bases and J dropped 6 bases, with 8 bases sitting between them. In nucleotides, the CDR3 is TGCGCCAGCAGCAGCGGGGGTAATTCACCCCTCCACTTT. Encoded protein: CASSSGGNSPLHF.

There are many counts of this clonotype. The J gene is TRBJ1-2, the V gene TRBV6-1, with D unresolved. V was trimmed by 5 bases and J by 4 bases, leaving 11 bases between them. Germline V gives CDR1 MNHNS, CDR2 SASEGT. This CDR3 has 13 residues. CDR3: CASSQADLYGYTF. DNA of the CDR3: TGTGCCAGCAGTCAGGCCGACCTCTATGGCTACACCTTC.

This clonotype appeared many times. V and J are TRBV10-3 and TRBJ2-7, with TRBD1 matching 7 bases. This CDR3 contains 16 residues. The germline CDR1 and CDR2 sequences are ENHRY and SYGVKD. Trimming at V came to 0 bases and at J to 0 bases, leaving 5 bases not matched to a gene. DNA of the CDR3: TGTGCCATCAGTGAGTCTGGGACAGCGGCCTCCTACGAGCAGTACTTC. This translates into CAISESGTAASYEQYF.